Listed below are T cell receptor beta chains from one sample, sequenced in a study of T cells in Graves' hyperthyroidism and ophthalmopathy. TCRdb independently ran MiXCR on the multiplex PCR reads; one entry per CDR3 protein. The table shows 600,000 to 700,000 distinct CDR3 sequences, with about 15% occurring only once. Sequenced sample: blood. The source is a woman aged 40 to 50 with Graves' ophthalmopathy. The CDR3 runs from the conserved cysteine through the conserved F or W. A D gene is named only where the DNA matches it firmly. Clone sizes are given selectively: once, few, many, or a class where the clone is expanded.

NA,TRBV12-5,TRBJ2-2,TRBD2,CASGLQREGPGELFF,TGTGCTAGTGGTTTGCAGCGGGAGGGCCCCGGGGAGCTGTTTTTT
NA,TRBV7-8,TRBJ2-7,TRBD2,CASSSHFSGRAGEQYF,TGTGCCAGCAGTTCGCACTTTAGCGGGAGGGCCGGCGAGCAGTACTTC
many,TRBV15,TRBJ2-7,NA,CATRGTHYEQYF,TGTGCCACCCGCGGGACGCACTACGAGCAGTACTTC
NA,TRBV5-1,TRBJ1-1,TRBD1,CASRTGQGPTEAFF,TGCGCCAGCAGAACGGGACAGGGCCCCACTGAAGCTTTCTTT
many,TRBV12-3/TRBV12-4,TRBJ2-5,TRBD1,CASSFMTGWETQYF,TGTGCCAGCAGTTTCATGACAGGGTGGGAGACCCAGTACTTC
many,TRBV10-3,TRBJ1-2,NA,CAISESSEGYTF,TGTGCCATCAGTGAGTCGAGCGAGGGCTACACCTTC
NA,TRBV18,TRBJ1-1,NA,CASSPEMNTEAFF,TGTGCCAGCTCACCCGAAATGAACACTGAAGCTTTCTTT
NA,TRBV4-3,TRBJ2-1,TRBD2,CASSQDLAGGPYNEQFF,TGCGCCAGCAGCCAAGACCTAGCGGGAGGCCCCTACAATGAGCAGTTCTTC
many,TRBV4-3,TRBJ2-7,TRBD2,CASSQGRGSRDEQYF,TGCGCCAGCAGCCAAGGCCGCGGGAGTAGGGACGAGCAGTACTTC
few,TRBV3-1,TRBJ2-5,NA,CASTDSQETQYF,TGTGCCAGCACGGATTCCCAAGAGACCCAGTACTTC
NA,TRBV6-1,TRBJ2-2,NA,CASSPGLEGDTGELFF,TGTGCCAGCAGTCCGGGCCTCGAAGGGGACACCGGGGAGCTGTTTTTT
many,TRBV28,TRBJ1-2,NA,CASSFGGHGYTF,TGTGCCAGCAGTTTTGGGGGTCATGGCTACACCTTC
NA,TRBV6-4,TRBJ2-7,NA,CASSETLEGEQYF,TGTGCCAGCAGTGAGACCCTCGAAGGGGAGCAGTACTTC
many,TRBV7-3,TRBJ2-6,TRBD1,CASSFPLKDRVTGANVLTF,TGTGCCAGCAGCTTCCCATTGAAAGACAGGGTAACTGGGGCCAACGTCCTGACTTTC
NA,TRBV6-2/TRBV6-3,TRBJ2-5,NA,CASSSGLGGGQETQYF,TGTGCCAGCAGTTCGGGTCTCGGTGGTGGACAAGAGACCCAGTACTTC
many,TRBV19,TRBJ2-5,NA,CASKPGTQETQYF,TGTGCCTCGAAGCCGGGGACCCAAGAGACCCAGTACTTC
NA,TRBV6-1,TRBJ2-7,NA,CASSQVTYEQYF,TGTGCCAGCAGCCAGGTCACCTACGAGCAGTACTTC
once,TRBV20-1,TRBJ2-4,TRBD2,CSASSGRGLRIQYF,TGCAGTGCTAGTAGCGGGAGGGGACTGAGGATTCAGTACTTC
many,TRBV6-1,TRBJ1-5,NA,CASSESGGSQPQHF,TGTGCCAGCAGTGAATCGGGGGGGAGTCAGCCCCAGCATTTT
NA,TRBV28,TRBJ2-2,NA,CASSLLELIDTGELFF,TGTGCCAGCAGTTTACTCGAGCTTATTGACACCGGGGAGCTGTTTTTT
NA,TRBV4-3,TRBJ1-1,NA,CASSQVVETTNTEAFF,TGCGCCAGCAGCCAAGTGGTAGAGACAACGAACACTGAAGCTTTCTTT
many,TRBV6-5,TRBJ1-1,NA,CASSYQRLGDTEAFF,TGTGCCAGCAGTTATCAACGATTGGGAGACACTGAAGCTTTCTTT
many,TRBV7-2,TRBJ1-1,NA,CASSLAGYGVAEAFF,TGTGCCAGCAGCTTAGCCGGTTATGGGGTTGCTGAAGCTTTCTTT
many,TRBV6-4,TRBJ2-3,TRBD1,CASSEGQGATDTQYF,TGTGCCAGCAGCGAAGGACAGGGGGCCACAGATACGCAGTATTTT
NA,TRBV28,TRBJ1-2,NA,CASSYSGYTF,TGTGCCAGCAGTTATAGTGGCTACACCTTC
many,TRBV11-3,TRBJ2-7,NA,CASSSGFSEPLYF,TGTGCCAGCAGCTCGGGCTTCTCGGAGCCGCTGTACTTC
many,TRBV7-9,TRBJ2-5,NA,CASIGTLGETQYF,TGTGCCAGCATCGGGACCCTAGGGGAGACCCAGTACTTC
many,TRBV6-5,TRBJ2-7,TRBD1,CASSYSNRGTYEQYF,TGTGCCAGCAGTTACTCGAACAGGGGGACCTACGAGCAGTACTTC
NA,TRBV3-1,TRBJ1-1,NA,CASSQDKDGGRGNTEAFF,TGTGCCAGCAGCCAGGACAAAGATGGGGGGCGAGGGAACACTGAAGCTTTCTTT
NA,TRBV28,TRBJ1-2,NA,CASSTPEGPYGYTF,TGTGCCAGCAGTACCCCCGAGGGGCCGTATGGCTACACCTTC
NA,TRBV24-1,TRBJ2-7,NA,CATSDVAAGLYEQYF,TGTGCCACCAGTGATGTGGCTGCCGGCCTCTACGAGCAGTACTTC
many,TRBV6-5,TRBJ2-7,TRBD2,CASSYSPSGRHEQYF,TGTGCCAGCAGTTACTCTCCTAGCGGGAGACACGAGCAGTACTTC
many,TRBV6-1,TRBJ1-3,NA,CASRDPSTSGNTIYF,TGTGCCAGCAGAGACCCGTCGACCTCTGGAAACACCATATATTTT